This T cell receptor beta chain appears in the sequencing data of a study of blood T cell repertoires in COVID-19. Study-wide background: The United States, Italy and Spain supplied acute and convalescent COVID-19 samples.

This clone was recorded at least ten times. V shed 3 bases and J 3 bases; nucleotides not matched to a gene: 6. Germline CDR1 reads ENHRY; CDR2 reads SYGVKD. The CDR3 runs to 15 residues. Donors of Cohort 3 who recovered were those that had two negative PCRs, clearance, or symptom resolution. As originally analysed: Amplification with reference gene primers provided the estimates of nucleated cell counts. Assay: immunoSEQ multiplex PCR; the TCRdb copy retains only in-frame clones and omits some. V and J calls and clone size are given by that table; D and trimming were obtained from the DNA. The data show 330,000 or so clones, roughly 90% seen once.

The TCR comes from a woman aged 25 to 45 who had recovered from COVID-19. J is TRBJ2-3 and V is TRBV10-3, with 7 bases that match TRBD2. Source material: PBMCs or T cells enriched from blood (not recorded which). The CDR3 nucleotides read TGTGCCATCAGTGAAGATAGCGGGCAGACAGATACGCAGTATTTT. Its protein product is CAISEDSGQTDTQYF.